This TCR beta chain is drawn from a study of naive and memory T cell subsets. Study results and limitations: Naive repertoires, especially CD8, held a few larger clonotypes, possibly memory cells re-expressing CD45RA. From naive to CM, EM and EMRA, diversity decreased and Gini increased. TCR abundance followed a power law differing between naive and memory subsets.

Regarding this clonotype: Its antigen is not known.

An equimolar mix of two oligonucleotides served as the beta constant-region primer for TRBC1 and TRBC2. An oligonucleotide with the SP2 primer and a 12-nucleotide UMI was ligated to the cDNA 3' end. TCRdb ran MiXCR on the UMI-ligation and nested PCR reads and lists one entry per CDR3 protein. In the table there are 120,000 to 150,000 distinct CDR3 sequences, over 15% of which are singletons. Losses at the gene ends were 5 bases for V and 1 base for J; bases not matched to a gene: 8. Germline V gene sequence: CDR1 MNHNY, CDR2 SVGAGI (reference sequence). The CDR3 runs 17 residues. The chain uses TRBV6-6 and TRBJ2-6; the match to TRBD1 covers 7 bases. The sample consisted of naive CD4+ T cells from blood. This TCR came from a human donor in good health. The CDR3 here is CASSLPGQWSGANVLTF. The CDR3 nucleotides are TGTGCCAGCAGTCTTCCGGGACAGTGGTCTGGGGCCAACGTCCTGACTTTC.